This T cell receptor beta chain was observed in a study of neurological immune-mediated disorders. Study-level results: Multiple sclerosis patients had less TCR clonal expansion than even healthy controls, unlike HTLV-1-associated myelopathy. One related-CDR3 cluster, which may be a signature, held the repertoires of 18 of 34 multiple sclerosis patients after phylogenetic grouping.

There are many counts of this clonotype. Antigen specificity is unknown. TCRdb called the 5' RACE reads again in MiXCR, with one record for every CDR3 protein. In the table there are approximately 50,000 distinct CDR3 sequences, around 3.5% of which are singletons. Sequencing was performed on PBMCs. The sequence was collected from a man aged 35-49 years with multiple sclerosis.

The CDR3 protein is CASRDLERGFTDTQYF. The CDR3 nucleotides are TGCGCCAGCAGGGACTTGGAGCGGGGGTTCACAGATACGCAGTATTTT. The chain couples TRBV5-1 to TRBJ2-3; 8 bases match TRBD2. Germline lookup yields CDR1 SGHRS and CDR2 YFSETQ. The CDR3 is 16 amino acids. V was clipped by 5 bases and J by 2 bases; unmatched bases: 10.